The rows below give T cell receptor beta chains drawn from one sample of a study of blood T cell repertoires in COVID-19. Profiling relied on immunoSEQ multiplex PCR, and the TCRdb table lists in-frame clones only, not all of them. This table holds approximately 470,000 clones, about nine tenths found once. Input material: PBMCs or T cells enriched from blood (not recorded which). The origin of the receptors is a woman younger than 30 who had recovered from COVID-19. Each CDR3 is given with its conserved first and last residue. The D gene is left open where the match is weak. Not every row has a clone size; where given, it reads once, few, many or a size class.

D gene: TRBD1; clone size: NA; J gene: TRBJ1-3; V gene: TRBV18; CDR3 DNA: TGTGCCAGCTCACAAAACAAGGACAGGGGAAACACCATATATTTT; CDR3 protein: CASSQNKDRGNTIYF
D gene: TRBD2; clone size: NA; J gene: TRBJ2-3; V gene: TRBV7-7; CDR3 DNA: TGTGCCAGCAGCTACGGACTAGGAGGGGCAGATACGCAGTATTTT; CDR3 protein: CASSYGLGGADTQYF
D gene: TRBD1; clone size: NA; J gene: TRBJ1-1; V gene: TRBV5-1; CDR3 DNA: TGCGCCAGCAGCTTGGTGGGGGGACAGGGAGAAGCTTTCTTT; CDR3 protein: CASSLVGGQGEAFF
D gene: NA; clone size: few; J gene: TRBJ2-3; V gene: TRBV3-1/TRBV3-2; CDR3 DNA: TGTGCCAGCAGCCAAGACCACCAGACAGATACGCAGTATTTT; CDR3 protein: CASSQDHQTDTQYF
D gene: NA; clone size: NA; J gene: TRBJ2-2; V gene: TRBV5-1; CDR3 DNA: TGCGCCAGCAGCTTGGAGGGACTCCCCGGCGGGGAGCTGTTTTTT; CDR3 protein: CASSLEGLPGGELFF
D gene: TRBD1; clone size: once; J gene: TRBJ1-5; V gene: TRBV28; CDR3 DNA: TGTGCCAGCAGTTTCGTGGGGCAGGGGGACCAGCCCCAGCATTTT; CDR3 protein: CASSFVGQGDQPQHF
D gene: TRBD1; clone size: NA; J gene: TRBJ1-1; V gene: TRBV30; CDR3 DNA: TGTGCCTGGAGCCGGACAGGGGCTGAGGGCACTGAAGCTTTCTTT; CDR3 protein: CAWSRTGAEGTEAFF
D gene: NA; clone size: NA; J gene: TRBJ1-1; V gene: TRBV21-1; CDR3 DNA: TGTGCCAGCGTTAGGGGGCGCCCCCTGTGCACTGAAGCTTTCTTT; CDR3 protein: CASVRGRPLCTEAFF
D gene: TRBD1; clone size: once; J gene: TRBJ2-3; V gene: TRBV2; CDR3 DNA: TGTGCCAGCAGCAGGGGGTATTGGGGGATAAAAGGGGCAGATACGCAGTATTTT; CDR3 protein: CASSRGYWGIKGADTQYF
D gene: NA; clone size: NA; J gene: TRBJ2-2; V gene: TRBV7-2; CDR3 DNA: TGTGCCAGCAGCCAACGCGGGGGCGACGGGGAGCTGTTTTTT; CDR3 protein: CASSQRGGDGELFF
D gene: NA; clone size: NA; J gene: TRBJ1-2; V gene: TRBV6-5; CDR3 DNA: TGTGCCATTCCAGGGTATCACTATGGCTACACCTTC; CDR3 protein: CAIPGYHYGYTF
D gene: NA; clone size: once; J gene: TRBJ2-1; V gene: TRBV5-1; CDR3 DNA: TGCGCCAGCAGCTTGGCGGAGGGCTGGGCTGAGCAGTTCTTC; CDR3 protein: CASSLAEGWAEQFF
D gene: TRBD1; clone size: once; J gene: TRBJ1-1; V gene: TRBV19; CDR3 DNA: TGTGCCAGTACTGGGGACAGGAGGAACACTGAAGCTTTCTTT; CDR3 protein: CASTGDRRNTEAFF
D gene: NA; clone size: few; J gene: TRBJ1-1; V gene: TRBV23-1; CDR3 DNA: TGCGCCAGCAGTCATATCGGGGATTGGACTGAAGCTTTCTTT; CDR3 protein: CASSHIGDWTEAFF
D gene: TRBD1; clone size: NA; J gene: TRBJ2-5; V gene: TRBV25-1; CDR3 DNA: TGTGCCAGCAGTGACGGACAGGGGGCCTCGCAAGAGACCCAGTACTTC; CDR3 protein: CASSDGQGASQETQYF
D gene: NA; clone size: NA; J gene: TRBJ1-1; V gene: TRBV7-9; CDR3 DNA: TGTGCCAGCAGCTTACCCGACACTGAAGCTTTCTTT; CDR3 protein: CASSLPDTEAFF
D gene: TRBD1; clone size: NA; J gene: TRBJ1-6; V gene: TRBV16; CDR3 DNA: TGTGCCAGCAGCCAAGGTCAGGGGGGTTCACCCCTCCACTTT; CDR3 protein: CASSQGQGGSPLHF
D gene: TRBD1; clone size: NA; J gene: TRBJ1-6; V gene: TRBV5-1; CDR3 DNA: TGCGCCAGCAGCTTGGATACTCCGGGACAGTATAATTCACCCCTCCACTTT; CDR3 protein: CASSLDTPGQYNSPLHF
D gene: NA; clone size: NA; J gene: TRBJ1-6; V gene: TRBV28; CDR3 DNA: TGTGCCAGCAAGCTGAGGGCCTATAATTCACCCCTCCACTTT; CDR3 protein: CASKLRAYNSPLHF
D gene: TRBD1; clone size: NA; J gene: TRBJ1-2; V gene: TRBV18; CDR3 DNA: TGTGCCAGCTCACCTGCGACAGGGAGTGGCTACACCTTC; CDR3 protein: CASSPATGSGYTF
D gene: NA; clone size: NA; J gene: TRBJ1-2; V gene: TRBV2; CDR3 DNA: TGTGCCAGCAGTGAGCGAGGGGGAAATGGCTACACCTTC; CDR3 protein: CASSERGGNGYTF
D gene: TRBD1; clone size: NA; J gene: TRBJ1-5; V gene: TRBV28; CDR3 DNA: TGTGCCAGCAGTTCGGAAACCGGGACAGGGGATGGACAGCCCCAGCATTTT; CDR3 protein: CASSSETGTGDGQPQHF
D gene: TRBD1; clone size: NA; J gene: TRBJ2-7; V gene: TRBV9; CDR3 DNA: TGTGCCAGCAGCGTAGAACAGGGGAGCTACGAGCAGTACTTC; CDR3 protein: CASSVEQGSYEQYF
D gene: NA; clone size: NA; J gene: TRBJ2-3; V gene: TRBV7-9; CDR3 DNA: TGTGCCAGCAGCTTAATTAGCATAGATACGCAGTATTTT; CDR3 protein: CASSLISIDTQYF
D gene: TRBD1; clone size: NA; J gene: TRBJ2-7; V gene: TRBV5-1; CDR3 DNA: TGCGCCAGCAGCACCGACAGGGGTCGCCCCTACGAGCAGTACTTC; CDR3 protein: CASSTDRGRPYEQYF
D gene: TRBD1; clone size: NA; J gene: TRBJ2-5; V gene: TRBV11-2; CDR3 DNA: TGTGCCAGCACCTTCATCGGGACAGGGGGCCCCCAGTACTTC; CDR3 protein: CASTFIGTGGPQYF
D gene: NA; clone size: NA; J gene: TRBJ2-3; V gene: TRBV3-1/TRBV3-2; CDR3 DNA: TGTGCCAGCAGCCGCGACTTAAGTAGCCTTGATACGCAGTATTTT; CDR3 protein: CASSRDLSSLDTQYF
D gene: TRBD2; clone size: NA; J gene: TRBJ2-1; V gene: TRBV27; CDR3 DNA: TGTGCCAGCAGCGACACAAGACTAGCGGGGATAAATGAGCAGTTCTTC; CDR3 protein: CASSDTRLAGINEQFF
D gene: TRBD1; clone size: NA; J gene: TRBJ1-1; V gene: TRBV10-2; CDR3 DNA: TGCGCCAGCAGGACAGGGGGTAACACTGAAGCTTTCTTT; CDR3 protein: CASRTGGNTEAFF
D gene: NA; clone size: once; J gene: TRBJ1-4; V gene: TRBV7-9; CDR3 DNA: TGTGCCAGCAGCTTAGGGGGGGACGAAAAACTGTTTTTT; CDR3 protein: CASSLGGDEKLFF
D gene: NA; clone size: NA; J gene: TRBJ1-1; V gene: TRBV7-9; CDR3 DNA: TGTGCCAGCAGCTTCAACATGGACACTGAAGCTTTCTTT; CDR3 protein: CASSFNMDTEAFF
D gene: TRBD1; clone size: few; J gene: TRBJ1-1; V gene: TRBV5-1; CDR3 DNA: TGCGCCAGCAGCTTGGCCCCAGGGGGCGGGGACACTGAAGCTTTCTTT; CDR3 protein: CASSLAPGGGDTEAFF
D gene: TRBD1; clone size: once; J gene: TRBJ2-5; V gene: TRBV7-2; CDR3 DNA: TGTGCCAGCAGCTTGGGGGTTAATAGACAGGGAGAGACCCAGTACTTC; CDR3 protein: CASSLGVNRQGETQYF
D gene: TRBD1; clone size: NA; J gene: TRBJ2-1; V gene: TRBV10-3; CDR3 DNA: TGTGCCACCTCTCGCGGTGACAGGGATTACTACAATGAGCAGTTCTTC; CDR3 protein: CATSRGDRDYYNEQFF
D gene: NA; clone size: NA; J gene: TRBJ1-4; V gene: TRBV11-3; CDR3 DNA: TGTGCCAGCAGCCTGTTGGGTCCCTCCGAGGTAGGCGAAAAACTGTTTTTT; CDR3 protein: CASSLLGPSEVGEKLFF
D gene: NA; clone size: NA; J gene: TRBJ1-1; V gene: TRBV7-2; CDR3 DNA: TGTGCCAGCGGGGGACTTACTCGTTCTGAAGCTTTCTTT; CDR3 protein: CASGGLTRSEAFF
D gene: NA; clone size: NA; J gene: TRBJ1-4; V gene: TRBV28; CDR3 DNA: TGTGCCAGCAGTACCCCCGGGATCAGCGAAAAACTGTTTTTT; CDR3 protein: CASSTPGISEKLFF
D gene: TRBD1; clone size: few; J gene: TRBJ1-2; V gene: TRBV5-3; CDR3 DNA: TGTGCCAGAAGCTTCGGGACAGCTTATGGCTACACCTTC; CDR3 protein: CARSFGTAYGYTF
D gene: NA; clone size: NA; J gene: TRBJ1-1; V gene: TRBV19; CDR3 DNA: TGTGCCAGTTGGAACGGGGGGAACACTGAAGCTTTCTTT; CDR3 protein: CASWNGGNTEAFF
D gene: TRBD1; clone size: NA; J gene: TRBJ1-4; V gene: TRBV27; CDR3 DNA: TGTGCCAGCCAATACAGGGGAGCAACTAATGAAAAACTGTTTTTT; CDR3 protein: CASQYRGATNEKLFF
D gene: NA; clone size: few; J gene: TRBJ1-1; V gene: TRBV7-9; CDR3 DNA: TGTGCCAGCAGCTTAGGTAGTCCCCTTATGGTCCCGAACACTGAAGCTTTCTTT; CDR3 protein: CASSLGSPLMVPNTEAFF
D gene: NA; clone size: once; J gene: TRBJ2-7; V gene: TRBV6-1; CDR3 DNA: TGTGCCAGCAGTGAAGCGCTGGGCGGAGGTCTTTCCTACGAGCAGTACTTC; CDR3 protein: CASSEALGGGLSYEQYF
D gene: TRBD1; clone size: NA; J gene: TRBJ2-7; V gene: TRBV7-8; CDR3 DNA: TGTGCCAGCAGCTTTACAGGGGGCACCTACGAGCAGTACTTC; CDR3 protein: CASSFTGGTYEQYF
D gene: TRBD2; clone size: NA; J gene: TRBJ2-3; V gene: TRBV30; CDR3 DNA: TGTGCACTCGGACTAGGGGCAGATACGCAGTATTTT; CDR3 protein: CALGLGADTQYF
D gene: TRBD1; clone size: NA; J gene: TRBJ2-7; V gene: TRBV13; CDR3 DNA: TGTGCCAGCCTGGGACAGGGAACTAACGAGCAGTACTTC; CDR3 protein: CASLGQGTNEQYF
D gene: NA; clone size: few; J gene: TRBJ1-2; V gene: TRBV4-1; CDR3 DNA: TGCGCCAGCACCCCAGGTCCAGCCCCCAACTATGGCTACACCTTC; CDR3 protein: CASTPGPAPNYGYTF
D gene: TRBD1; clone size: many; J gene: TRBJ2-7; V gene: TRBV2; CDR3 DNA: TGTGCCAGCAGTTATGACAGGGGCTACGAGCAGTACTTC; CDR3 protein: CASSYDRGYEQYF
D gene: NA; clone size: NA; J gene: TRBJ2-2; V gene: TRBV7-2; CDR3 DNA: TGTGCCAGCAGCCCCGGGTCTTTTTACACCGGGGAGCTGTTTTTT; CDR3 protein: CASSPGSFYTGELFF
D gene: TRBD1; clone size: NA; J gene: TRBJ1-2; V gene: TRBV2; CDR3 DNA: TGTGCCACCATCAGACAGGGAGCTAACTATGGCTACACCTTC; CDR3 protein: CATIRQGANYGYTF
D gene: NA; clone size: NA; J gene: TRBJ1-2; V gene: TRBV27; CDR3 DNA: TGTGCCAGCAGTCCTTTCTCGTACGGTTCTAACTATGGCTACACCTTC; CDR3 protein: CASSPFSYGSNYGYTF
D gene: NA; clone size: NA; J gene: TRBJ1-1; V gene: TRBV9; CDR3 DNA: TGTGCCAGCAGCGTAGAGGGAGGGCGGATGAACACTGAAGCTTTCTTT; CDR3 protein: CASSVEGGRMNTEAFF
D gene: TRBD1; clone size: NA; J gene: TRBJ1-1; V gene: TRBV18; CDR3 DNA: TGTGCCAGCTCAACCGGACAGGCCCAGAACACTGAAGCTTTCTTT; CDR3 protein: CASSTGQAQNTEAFF
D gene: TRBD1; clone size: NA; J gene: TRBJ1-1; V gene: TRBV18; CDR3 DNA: TGTGCCAGCTCACCAATTTCCGGGACAGGGCGGGTTACGAGCGCTTTCTTT; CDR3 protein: CASSPISGTGRVTSAFF
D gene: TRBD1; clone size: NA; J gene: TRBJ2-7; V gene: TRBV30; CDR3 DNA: TGTGCCTGGGACAGGGAGACTCTCTACGAGCAGTACTTC; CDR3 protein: CAWDRETLYEQYF
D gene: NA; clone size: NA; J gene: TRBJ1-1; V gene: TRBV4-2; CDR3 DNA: TGTGCCAGCAGCCAAGATGAGTCCTACACTGAAGCTTTCTTT; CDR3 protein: CASSQDESYTEAFF
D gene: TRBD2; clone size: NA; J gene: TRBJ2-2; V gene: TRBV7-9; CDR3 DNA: TGTGCCAGCGGCCCAACTAGCGCGAACACCGGGGAGCTGTTTTTT; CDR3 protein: CASGPTSANTGELFF
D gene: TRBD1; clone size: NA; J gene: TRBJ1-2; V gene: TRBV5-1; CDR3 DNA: TGCGCCAGCAGCTTGGAGGGGGACAGAGCTAACTATGGCTACACCTTC; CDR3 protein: CASSLEGDRANYGYTF